This entry lists 17 T cell receptor beta chains sequenced from one sample in a study of T cells in Graves' hyperthyroidism and ophthalmopathy. TCR beta CDR3 sequences were amplified from RNA transcripts. First-round RT-PCR targeting the TCR CDR3 was performed with the HTBI primer set. TCRdb re-derived calls from the multiplex PCR reads in MiXCR, one entry per CDR3 protein. The table has approximately 610,000 distinct CDR3 sequences, about 15% seen once; the top ten hold roughly 4.3%. The material sequenced was blood. The receptors come from a woman between 35 and 50 years old with Graves' ophthalmopathy.

This clonotype was picked up many times. This chain connects TRBV11-3 to TRBJ2-5; 11 nucleotides align to TRBD1. CDR3 length equals 14 residues. V dropped 5 bases and J dropped 7; count of bases not matched to a gene: 6. CDR1 is SGHNT, CDR2 YENEEA, per germline. The CDR3: CASSGGQGAGTQYF. Written as DNA, the CDR3 is TGTGCCAGCAGCGGAGGACAGGGGGCCGGGACCCAGTACTTC.

This clonotype appeared many times. The J gene is TRBJ2-5, the V gene TRBV10-3; 8 nucleotides line up with TRBD2. J lost 5 bases, V lost 3 bases, and 8 bases had no gene match. The CDR3 has 15 amino acids. From germline, CDR1 is ENHRY and CDR2 SYGVKD. The CDR3 spells CAISDRTSNRETQYF. The CDR3 region has the DNA TGTGCCATCAGTGACAGGACTAGCAATCGGGAGACCCAGTACTTC.

Ten or more counts support this clonotype. The V call is TRBV12-3 or TRBV12-4, the J call TRBJ1-2; 7 bases match TRBD1. This CDR3 comprises 15 residues. V dropped 6 bases and J dropped 5; count of bases not matched to a gene: 12. The CDR3 protein is CASRSQGPLVYGYTF. For the CDR3, the DNA is TGTGCCAGCAGGTCACAGGGGCCTTTGGTATATGGCTACACCTTC.

This clonotype was counted many times. The J gene is TRBJ2-2, the V gene TRBV5-1; 10 bases align to TRBD1. The V and J ends lost 5 bases and 5 bases, in that order; junction bases with no gene match: 12. CDR3 size: 17 residues. Looked up from germline, CDR1 is SGHRS and CDR2 is YFSETQ. The CDR3 protein is CASSDSIWTGGTGELFF. The CDR3 DNA sequence: TGCGCCAGCAGTGACAGTATCTGGACAGGGGGGACCGGGGAGCTGTTTTTT.

This clonotype was seen many times. The V call is TRBV5-4, the J call TRBJ2-5; 11 bases are a match to TRBD2. Germline trimming cut 0 bases from V and 1 base from J; bases unmatched to any gene: 2. In germline, CDR1 is SGHNT, CDR2 YYREEE (reference sequence). The CDR3 length is 16 residues. In nucleotides, the CDR3 is TGTGCCAGCAGCTTGGATACTAGCGGGAGCCAAGAGACCCAGTACTTC. Its protein is CASSLDTSGSQETQYF.

This clonotype was seen only a few times. It is likely a read error, because the conserved phenylalanine at the end of the CDR3 is missing. The chain joins TRBV3-1 to TRBJ1-1, with 7 positions matching TRBD1. CDR3 size: 14 residues. With 3 bases clipped from V and 3 bases from J, the junction kept 4 bases outside the gene matches. In germline, CDR1 is LGHDT, CDR2 YNNKEL (reference sequence). Written as DNA, the CDR3 is TGTGCCAGCAGCCACTTAACAGGGGACACTGAAGCTTTCCTT. Amino acid sequence: CASSHLTGDTEAFL.

This clonotype has ten or more counts. The chain carries TRBV7-2 and TRBJ2-2, with D uncertain. CDR3 size: 16 residues. CDR1 is SGHTA, CDR2 FQGNSA, per germline. V lost 0 bases and J lost 0, with 8 bases in between. The CDR3 here is CASSLARLANTGELFF. The CDR3 DNA reads TGTGCCAGCAGCTTAGCACGGCTAGCGAACACCGGGGAGCTGTTTTTT.

The chain joins TRBV7-2 to TRBJ2-5; tentatively, D is TRBD2 (6 bases). CDR1 SGHTA and CDR2 FQGNSA come from the germline V gene. Trimming shortened V by 4 bases and J by 5 bases, and 11 bases separated the two germline ends. This CDR3 comprises 13 residues. The CDR3 nucleotides are TGTGCCAGCAGCTGGGGGGTGAGGGAGACCCAGTACTTC. It yields the protein CASSWGVRETQYF.

This clonotype occurred many times. V usage is TRBV29-1 and J usage is TRBJ1-1, with TRBD1 as a possible D gene (6 bases). V gave up 4 bases and J gave up 1 base, with 10 bases separating them. This CDR3 has 13 residues. Germline CDR1 reads SQVTM; CDR2 reads ANQGSEA. The DNA of the CDR3 is TGCAGCGTTGTAGGGGGGGCGAACACTGAAGCTTTCTTT. This translates into CSVVGGANTEAFF.

On this clonotype itself: A much larger clone lies one base from this, so it may be a read error. V and J are TRBV9 and TRBJ2-5, with D hard to call. Trimming stripped 3 bases from V and 3 bases from J, with 9 bases between. CDR1 and CDR2 from the germline V gene are SGDLS and YYNGEE. This CDR3 has 13 amino acids. This CDR3 is CASSEVTEETQYF. The CDR3 DNA follows: TGTGCCAGCAGCGAAGTTACGGAAGAGACCCAGTACTTC.

This clonotype was counted ten times or more. The chain employs TRBV6-4 and TRBJ1-1; 7 bases fit TRBD1. The CDR3 extends over 13 amino acids. The V gene's germline CDR1 is MRHNA and CDR2 SNTAGT. The V and J ends lost 3 bases and 5 bases, in that order; junction bases with no gene match: 3. The CDR3: CASSDYRGTEAFF. CDR3 coding DNA: TGTGCCAGCAGTGATTACAGGGGAACTGAAGCTTTCTTT.

This clonotype was detected many times. The gene calls are TRBV12-3 or TRBV12-4 and TRBJ1-5; the match to TRBD1 covers 7 bases. V was clipped by 6 bases and J by 5 bases; unmatched bases: 10. The CDR3 is 15 amino acids. DNA for the CDR3: TGTGCCAGCAGACCAGACAGGGCAATTTATCAGCCCCAGCATTTT. It encodes CASRPDRAIYQPQHF.

The rearrangement uses TRBV3-1 and TRBJ2-7, with TRBD2 matching over 15 bases. This CDR3 spans 17 amino acids. Germline V lookup: CDR1 LGHDT, CDR2 YNNKEL (reference sequence). V lost 4 bases, J lost 4 bases, and 8 bases stayed unmatched. This CDR3 reads CASSPRTSGRAAYEQYF. The CDR3 DNA is TGTGCCAGCAGCCCCCGGACTAGCGGGAGGGCCGCGTACGAGCAGTACTTC.

This clonotype was recorded many times. The chain uses TRBV19 and TRBJ2-2; 10 nucleotides align to TRBD2. Trimming removed 2 bases from V and 2 bases from J; junction bases left unmatched: 5. The CDR3 contains 17 residues. Germline CDR1 is LNHDA and CDR2 is SQIVND (reference sequence). The CDR3 is CASSISRTSGNTGELFF. The CDR3 DNA reads TGTGCCAGTAGTATATCCAGGACTAGCGGAAACACCGGGGAGCTGTTTTTT.

The DNA of the CDR3 is TGTGCCAGCAGCTTAGCGCAGGGGATCTCAGGGGTTTACGAGCAGTACTTC. Translating gives CASSLAQGISGVYEQYF. The rearrangement links TRBV11-1 to TRBJ2-7; D might be TRBD1 (6 bases). Germline CDR1 and CDR2: SGHAT and FQDESV (reference sequence). This CDR3 contains 17 residues. V was trimmed by 0 bases and J by 4 bases, leaving 19 bases between them.

This clonotype has ten or more counts. V is TRBV5-1 and J is TRBJ2-7; 15 bases agree with TRBD2. Germline-derived CDR1 and CDR2 are SGHRS and YFSETQ. The V and J ends lost 0 bases and 8 bases, in that order; junction bases with no gene match: 15. The CDR3 spans 19 residues. CDR3 amino acids: CASSLAAGLAGGHVIQQYF. DNA of the CDR3: TGCGCCAGCAGCTTGGCAGCGGGACTAGCGGGAGGCCACGTTATCCAGCAGTACTTC.

This clonotype was picked up a small number of times. The V and J genes are TRBV6-5 and TRBJ2-2; possibly TRBD1 for D (7 bases). Germline CDR1 and CDR2: MNHEY and SVGAGI. Trimming cost V 0 bases and J 7 bases, with 15 bases left between them. The CDR3 is 16 amino acids. CDR3 nucleotide sequence: TGTGCCAGCAGTTACTCGACAGGGAGGAATGGCGGGGAGCTGTTTTTT. It is translated as CASSYSTGRNGGELFF.